The 7 T cell receptor beta chains reported below all come from one sample, sequenced in a study of blood T cell repertoires in COVID-19. Method: immunoSEQ multiplex PCR; TCRdb's copy keeps in-frame clones and lacks some. The sample carries some 130,000 clones, about four fifths recorded once. Sequenced: PBMCs or T cells enriched from blood (not recorded which). These receptor sequences come from a man aged 35-49 years with acute COVID-19.

The chain employs TRBV5-4 and TRBJ1-4, with 11 nucleotides matching TRBD1. CDR1 SGHNT and CDR2 YYREEE come from the germline V gene (reference sequence). The CDR3 loop spans 15 amino acids. V was clipped by 4 bases and J by 7 bases; unmatched bases: 6. As DNA, the CDR3 is TGTGCCAGCAGCCCGGACAGGGGGCGGATTGAAAAACTGTTTTTT. It translates to CASSPDRGRIEKLFF.

The V and J genes are TRBV24-1 and TRBJ1-1; D uncertain. Germline V gene data show CDR1 as KGHDR and CDR2 as SFDVKD. V was cut by 4 bases and J by 7 bases, with 15 bases left in between. The CDR3 spans 14 residues. CDR3 nucleotides: TGTGCCACCAGTGACACGGACTCTCCCATTGAAGCTTTCTTT. It codes for CATSDTDSPIEAFF.

This chain connects TRBV29-1 to TRBJ2-3; the D gene is possibly TRBD1 (6 bases). This CDR3 has 15 residues. Germline CDR1 and CDR2: SQVTM and ANQGSEA. Trimming took off 4 bases at V and 1 base at J, with 15 bases between the two ends. CDR3 DNA sequence: TGCAGCGTTGGTGGGGGCGGTGGCCGCACAGATACGCAGTATTTT. Translating gives CSVGGGGGRTDTQYF.

J is TRBJ2-3 and V is TRBV2; TRBD2 agrees at 13 bases. J lost 0 bases, V lost 6 bases, and 3 bases had no gene match. This CDR3 is built from 16 residues. Germline V gene data show CDR1 as SNHLY and CDR2 as FYNNEI. This CDR3 is CASRGLAGKSTDTQYF. DNA of the CDR3: TGTGCCAGCAGGGGACTAGCGGGGAAGAGCACAGATACGCAGTATTTT.

The J gene is TRBJ1-1, the V gene TRBV7-2; 7 bases match TRBD1. The CDR3 spans 12 residues. J was trimmed by 2 bases and V by 11 bases; bases with no gene match: 5. Germline V CDR1 and CDR2: SGHTA, FQGNSA. CDR3 region: CAVGTVNTEAFF. CDR3 nucleotides: TGTGCCGTGGGGACAGTTAACACTGAAGCTTTCTTT.

This clone came up once. This sequence joins TRBV5-6 and TRBJ2-7, with 11 bases aligning to TRBD2. The CDR3 loop spans 16 amino acids. Per germline, CDR1 SGHDT and CDR2 YYEEEE. V shed 4 bases and J 4 bases; nucleotides not matched to a gene: 10. In DNA, the CDR3 is TGTGCCAGCAGCCCCCCGGGACTAGCGGACTTTTACGAGCAGTACTTC. Translating it yields CASSPPGLADFYEQYF.

This clone came up a few times. This sequence joins TRBV9 and TRBJ1-5; D not resolved. This CDR3 contains 14 residues. Trimming cost V 3 bases and J 2 bases, with 9 bases left between them. CDR1 is SGDLS, CDR2 YYNGEE, per germline. The CDR3 region has the DNA TGTGCCAGCAGCGGACCGGGAGGCAATCAGCCCCAGCATTTT. Translation: CASSGPGGNQPQHF.